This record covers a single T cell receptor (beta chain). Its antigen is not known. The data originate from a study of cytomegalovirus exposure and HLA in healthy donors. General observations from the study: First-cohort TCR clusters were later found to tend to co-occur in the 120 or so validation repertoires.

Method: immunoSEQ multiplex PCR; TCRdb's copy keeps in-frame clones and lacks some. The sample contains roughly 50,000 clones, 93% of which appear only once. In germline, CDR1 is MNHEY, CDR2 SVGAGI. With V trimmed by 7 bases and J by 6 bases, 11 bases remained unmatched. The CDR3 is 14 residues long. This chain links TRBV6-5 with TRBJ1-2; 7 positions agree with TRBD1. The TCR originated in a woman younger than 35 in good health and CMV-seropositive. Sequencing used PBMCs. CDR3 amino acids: CASTRDPGGDGYTF. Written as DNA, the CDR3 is TGTGCCAGCACCCGAGATCCAGGGGGAGATGGCTACACCTTC.